Below are 9 T cell receptor beta chains sequenced from a single sample in a study of blood T cell repertoires in COVID-19. Profiling relied on immunoSEQ multiplex PCR, and the TCRdb table lists in-frame clones only, not all of them. The sample contains roughly 41,000 clones, 86% of which appear only once. Sequencing was carried out using PBMCs or T cells enriched from blood (not recorded which). The receptors stem from a woman aged 45-65 years who had recovered from COVID-19.

The V and J genes are TRBV2 and TRBJ2-7; 11 bases match TRBD2. CDR3 size: 18 residues. In germline, CDR1 is SNHLY, CDR2 FYNNEI. V lost 0 bases to trimming and J lost 2 bases; unmatched junction nucleotides: 9. For the CDR3, the DNA is TGTGCCAGCAGTGAAGCCGGCGCCGGGACTAGCGGTGCCTACGAGCAGTACTTC. Amino acid sequence: CASSEAGAGTSGAYEQYF.

The chain combines TRBV6-4 with TRBJ2-1; TRBD2 agrees at 10 bases. J was trimmed by 6 bases and V by 3 bases; bases with no gene match: 8. Per germline, CDR1 MRHNA and CDR2 SNTAGT. The CDR3 runs 16 residues. The CDR3, as DNA: TGTGCCAGCAGTGAGATAGCGGGAGGCGGGGGCAATGAGCAGTTCTTC. Its protein product is CASSEIAGGGGNEQFF.

The chain uses TRBV7-2 and TRBJ2-3, with 10 bases fitting TRBD2. The CDR3 is made up of 15 amino acids. V was clipped by 6 bases and J by 5 bases; unmatched bases: 8. CDR1 and CDR2 from the germline V gene are SGHTA and FQGNSA. The CDR3 nucleotides are TGTGCCAGCAGATCTTCGACTAGCGGGTTAGATACGCAGTATTTT. Translating gives CASRSSTSGLDTQYF.

In this sample, this clone turned up once. The CDR3 DNA reads TGTGCCAGCAGCTTGGCCCCATCCCCCACAGATACGCAGTATTTT. Translating it yields CASSLAPSPTDTQYF. V and J are TRBV5-4 and TRBJ2-3; D is ambiguous. With 0 bases removed from V and 2 bases from J, the gap between germline ends came to 10 bases. The CDR3 consists of 15 residues. Germline V lookup: CDR1 SGHNT, CDR2 YYREEE (reference sequence).

This sequence joins TRBV19 and TRBJ2-1; unclear D gene. CDR1 is LNHDA and CDR2 is SQIVND in the germline V gene (reference sequence). The V end was cut by 3 bases, the J end by 2 bases, with 8 bases between. CDR3 length: 14 residues. CDR3 protein: CASSILNTYNEQFF. CDR3 DNA: TGTGCCAGTAGTATTTTGAACACCTACAATGAGCAGTTCTTC.

The genes are TRBV27 and TRBJ1-6; 11 positions agree with TRBD1. The germline V gene has CDR1 MNHEY and CDR2 SMNVEV (reference sequence). Trimming at V came to 5 bases and at J to 0 bases, leaving 9 bases not matched to a gene. The CDR3 totals 19 residues. CDR3 nucleotide sequence: TGTGCCAGCAGTCCCCCAAGGGGGACAGGGGGCTCCTATAATTCACCCCTCCACTTT. Translating it yields CASSPPRGTGGSYNSPLHF.

V is TRBV7-3 and J is TRBJ1-6; 7 bases are shared with TRBD1. V trimming: 5 bases; J trimming: 6 bases; junction bases outside the gene matches: 4. CDR1 SGHTA and CDR2 FQGTGA come from the germline V gene. This CDR3 spans 14 amino acids. CDR3 residues: CASSLQGSNSPLHF. The DNA of the CDR3 is TGTGCCAGCAGCCTACAGGGGTCTAATTCACCCCTCCACTTT.

The J gene is TRBJ2-1, the V gene TRBV18; 8 nucleotides match TRBD2. This CDR3 contains 18 residues. Germline values: CDR1 KGHSH, CDR2 LQKENI. With V trimmed by 2 bases and J by 5 bases, 14 bases remained unmatched. CDR3 loop: CASSPWGGRSPSNNEQFF. The CDR3 DNA reads as TGTGCCAGCTCACCATGGGGCGGGAGGTCACCTTCCAACAATGAGCAGTTCTTC.

The chain is built from TRBV6-5 and TRBJ1-2, with 7 positions matching TRBD1. This CDR3 region has 15 residues. Germline V gene data show CDR1 as MNHEY and CDR2 as SVGAGI. The trim removed 6 bases at V and 7 bases at J, leaving 14 bases unmatched. The CDR3 DNA follows: TGTGCCAGCAGCAAAATACAAGGGGGCGTCTCTGGCTACACCTTC. It yields the protein CASSKIQGGVSGYTF.